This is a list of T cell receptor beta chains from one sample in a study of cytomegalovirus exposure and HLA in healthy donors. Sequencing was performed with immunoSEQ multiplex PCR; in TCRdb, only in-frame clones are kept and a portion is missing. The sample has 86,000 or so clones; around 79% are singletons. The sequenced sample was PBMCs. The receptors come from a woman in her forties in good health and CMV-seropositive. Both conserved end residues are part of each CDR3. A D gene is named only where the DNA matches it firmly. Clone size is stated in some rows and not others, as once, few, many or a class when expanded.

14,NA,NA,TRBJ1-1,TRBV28,TGTGCCAGCAGTTTGGGGGGGCCGAACACTGAAGCTTTCTTT,CASSLGGPNTEAFF
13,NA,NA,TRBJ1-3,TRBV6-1,TGTGCCAGCAGTGCATACGGAGAAAACACCATATATTTT,CASSAYGENTIYF
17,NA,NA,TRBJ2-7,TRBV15,TGTGCCACCAGCAGGGAGGGATCGGGACCGTCCATAAGCGGGCAGTACTTC,CATSREGSGPSISGQYF
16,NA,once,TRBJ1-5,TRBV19,TGTGCCAGTAGTATACATCCAGGGGATAGCAATCAGCCCCAGCATTTT,CASSIHPGDSNQPQHF
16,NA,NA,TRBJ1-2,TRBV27,TGTGCCGGCAGTGGCGGTTTGGCCGACGCCAACTATGGCTACACCTTC,CAGSGGLADANYGYTF
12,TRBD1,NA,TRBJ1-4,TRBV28,TGTGCCAGTACAGGGGGCGGTGAAAAACTGTTTTTT,CASTGGGEKLFF
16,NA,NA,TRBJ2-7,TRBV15,TGTGCCACCAGCAGAGAGTTCGCGGAAACTACCTACGAGCAGTACTTC,CATSREFAETTYEQYF
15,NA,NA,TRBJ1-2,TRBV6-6,TGTGCCAGCTATCGACAGGCCCAGACACACTATGGCTACACCTTC,CASYRQAQTHYGYTF
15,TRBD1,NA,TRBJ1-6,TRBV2,TGTGCCAGCGCCACCGGGACAGGGTTTAATTCACCCCTCCACTTT,CASATGTGFNSPLHF
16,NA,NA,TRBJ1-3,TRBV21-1,TGTGCCAGCAGCAAAGGTAGACAGAACTCTGGAAACACCATATATTTT,CASSKGRQNSGNTIYF
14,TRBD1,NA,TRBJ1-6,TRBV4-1,TGCGCCAGCAGCTTGGACAGGGAAACTTCACCCCTCCACTTT,CASSLDRETSPLHF
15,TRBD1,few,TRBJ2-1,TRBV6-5,TGTGCCAGCAGATCTAGACGGGACAGCCTGGATGAGCAGTTCTTC,CASRSRRDSLDEQFF
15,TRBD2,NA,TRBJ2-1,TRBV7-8,TGTGCCAGCAGCGCGACTAGCGGGAGTGCGAATGAGCAGTTCTTC,CASSATSGSANEQFF
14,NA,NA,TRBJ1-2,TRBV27,TGTGCCAGCAGTTCCTCCCAGGCCGGCCCTGGCTACACCTTC,CASSSSQAGPGYTF
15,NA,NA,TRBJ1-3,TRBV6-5,TGTGCCAGCAGTTACTTTGGGAGCTCTGGAAACACCATATATTTT,CASSYFGSSGNTIYF
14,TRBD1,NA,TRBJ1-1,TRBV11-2,TGTGCCAGCAGACCAACAGGGGATGGCACTGAAGCTTTCTTT,CASRPTGDGTEAFF
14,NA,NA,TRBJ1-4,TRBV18,TGTGCCAGCTCACCTCGCAGGGTCAATGAAAAACTGTTTTTT,CASSPRRVNEKLFF
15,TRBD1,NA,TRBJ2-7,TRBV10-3,TGTGCCATCAGTGATTTAGGACAGGGGACGGCCGAGCAGTACTTC,CAISDLGQGTAEQYF
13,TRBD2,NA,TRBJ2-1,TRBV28,TGTGCCAGCAGACCAGGGACTAGCAATGAGCAGTTCTTC,CASRPGTSNEQFF
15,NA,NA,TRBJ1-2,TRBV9,TGTGCCAGCAGCGTATCCCCGGGAGCTTACTATGGCTACACCTTC,CASSVSPGAYYGYTF
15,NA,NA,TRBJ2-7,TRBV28,TGTGCCAGCATTGGGGACACGGCCAAAACCTACGAGCAGTACTTC,CASIGDTAKTYEQYF
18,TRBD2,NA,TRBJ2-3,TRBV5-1,TGCGCCAGCAGCTTGAACCAGCGGGGGGCCTCTAGCACAGATACGCAGTATTTT,CASSLNQRGASSTDTQYF
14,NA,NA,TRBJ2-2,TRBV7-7,TGTGCTAGCAGCTTAGTAGAGAACACCGGGGAGCTGTTTTTT,CASSLVENTGELFF
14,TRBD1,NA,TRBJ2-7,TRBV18,TGTGCCAGCTCACCACCGGGACAGCCTACCAAGCAGTACTTC,CASSPPGQPTKQYF
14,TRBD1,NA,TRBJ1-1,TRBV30,TGTGCCTCAATGCGAGGGGGCGCTGGCACTGAAGCTTTCTTT,CASMRGGAGTEAFF
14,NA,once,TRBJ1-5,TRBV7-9,TGTGCCAGCAGCTTAGGACAGGTCAATCAGCCCCAGCATTTT,CASSLGQVNQPQHF
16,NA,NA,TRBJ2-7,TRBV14,TGTGCCAGCAGCCGCTTGGGACAATCTACTTCCTACGAGCAGTACTTC,CASSRLGQSTSYEQYF
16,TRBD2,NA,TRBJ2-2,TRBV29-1,TGCAGCGTTTTAATCGGGAGGGCCCCGGACACCGGGGAGCTGTTTTTT,CSVLIGRAPDTGELFF
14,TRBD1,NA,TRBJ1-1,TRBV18,TGTGCCAGCTCACCACGGGACAGGAACACTGAAGCTTTCTTT,CASSPRDRNTEAFF
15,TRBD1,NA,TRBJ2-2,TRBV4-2,TGTGCCAGCAGCCGAGACAGGGAAGCGACCGGGGAGCTGTTTTTT,CASSRDREATGELFF
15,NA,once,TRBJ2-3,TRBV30,TGTGCCTGGCTAAGGGGGAGGGGACACACAGATACGCAGTATTTT,CAWLRGRGHTDTQYF